One and the same sample provided the 20 T cell receptor beta chains below, sequenced in a study of PD-1 blockade in classical Hodgkin lymphoma. The time point is: cycle 4 day 1 (C4D1), after more than 5 weeks of nivolumab. Brentuximab vedotin exposure varied, and every patient relapsed after autologous stem cell transplantation. TCRdb keeps only in-frame clones here, not all; method: immunoSEQ multiplex PCR. The data show almost 95,000 clones, with around 80% seen just once and over 15% held by the top ten. Source: peripheral blood mononuclear cells (PBMCs), taken before the fourth cycle of nivolumab. These receptors were taken from a human donor with classical Hodgkin lymphoma.

The V call is TRBV7-2, the J call TRBJ1-1; no firm D call. This CDR3 is 12 amino acids long. Per the germline V gene, CDR1 is SGHTA and CDR2 is FQGNSA. V gave up 3 bases and J gave up 6 bases, with 8 bases separating them. For the CDR3, the DNA is TGTGCCAGCAGCTTTTACGGGGCTGAAGCTTTCTTT. Its protein is CASSFYGAEAFF.

This chain joins TRBV7-2 and TRBJ1-2; D remains ambiguous. CDR1 and CDR2 (germline): SGHTA, FQGNSA. V was shortened by 5 bases and J by 5 bases, with 18 bases between the two germline ends. The CDR3 is made up of 15 amino acids. Here the CDR3 DNA reads TGTGCCAGCAGCCCAAGTGGGCAGATCCTATATGGCTACACCTTC. Its translation: CASSPSGQILYGYTF.

CDR3 coding DNA: TGTGCCAGCAGTGAAGGTGCGGTCTATGGCTACACCTTC. Its protein is CASSEGAVYGYTF. The chain couples TRBV6-1 to TRBJ1-2; D uncertain. The V gene's germline CDR1 is MNHNS and CDR2 SASEGT. The V end lost 1 base, the J end lost 4 bases, and 7 bases lay between the germline ends. This CDR3 has 13 residues.

The J gene is TRBJ2-2, the V gene TRBV7-9; D possibly corresponds to TRBD1 (5 bases). The CDR3 sequence is 15 residues long. The V gene's germline CDR1 is SEHNR and CDR2 FQNEAQ (reference sequence). V lost 7 bases to trimming and J lost 2 bases, with 14 bases between them. CDR3 nucleotides: TGTGCCAGCAACCCCGGCAGGACAAACACCGGGGAGCTGTTTTTT. This sequence encodes CASNPGRTNTGELFF.

The chain employs TRBV6-1 and TRBJ1-5, with a tentative D call TRBD1 (5 bases). V was trimmed by 8 bases and J by 4 bases, leaving 15 bases between them. CDR1 is MNHNS, CDR2 SASEGT, per germline. CDR3 size: 14 residues. CDR3 coding DNA: TGTGCCAGCGGGGGGGGAGTCCGTAATCAGCCCCAGCATTTT. This codes for CASGGGVRNQPQHF.

The count of this clone is one. The J gene is TRBJ1-2, the V gene TRBV19; no definite D call. The CDR3 loop spans 14 amino acids. V was clipped by 6 bases and J by 0 bases, with 11 bases between them. Per the germline V gene, CDR1 is LNHDA and CDR2 is SQIVND (reference sequence). The CDR3 DNA is TGTGCCAGTAGACCTGCGCCCGCTAACTATGGCTACACCTTC. Its translation: CASRPAPANYGYTF.

The chain uses TRBV5-1 and TRBJ2-7, with D unclear. There are 13 residues in the CDR3. V lost 0 bases, J lost 6 bases, and 10 bases lay in between. Germline V gene data show CDR1 as SGHRS and CDR2 as YFSETQ. The CDR3 is CASSLVVGREQYF. The CDR3 DNA is TGCGCCAGCAGCTTGGTAGTAGGGCGCGAGCAGTACTTC.

This clone is a singleton in its sample. V gene TRBV5-1 combines with J gene TRBJ2-1, with 8 bases matching TRBD2. The J segment lost 9 bases and the V segment lost 0 bases, leaving 8 bases of the junction unmatched. Germline CDR1 SGHRS, CDR2 YFSETQ. The CDR3 runs to 15 residues. The CDR3 sequence is CASSLDGTSWGEQFF. The CDR3 DNA sequence: TGCGCCAGCAGCTTGGACGGGACTAGTTGGGGTGAGCAGTTCTTC.

This clone appeared a few times. The gene calls are TRBV28 and TRBJ2-2, with 7 bases identical to TRBD1. Germline CDR1 reads MDHEN; CDR2 reads SYDVKM. This CDR3 is 15 amino acids long. With 6 bases clipped from V and 1 base from J, the junction kept 5 bases outside the gene matches. CDR3 in amino acids: CASRSGQVNTGELFF. CDR3 DNA: TGTGCCAGCAGGTCTGGACAGGTGAACACCGGGGAGCTGTTTTTT.

The rearrangement uses TRBV9 and TRBJ1-2; 7 nucleotides align to TRBD1. CDR3 length equals 13 residues. The trim removed 4 bases at V and 5 bases at J, leaving 5 bases unmatched. Germline CDR1 is SGDLS and CDR2 is YYNGEE. In nucleotides, the CDR3 is TGTGCCAGCAGCCCCGCGGGACAGTATGGCTACACCTTC. Translating it yields CASSPAGQYGYTF. Supplemented by reference TRBV9 and TRBJ1-2, the full variable domain reads DSGVTQTPKHLITATGQRVTLRCSPRSGDLSVYWYQQSLDQGLQFLIQYYNGEERAKGNILERFSAQQFPDLHSELNLSSLELGDSALYFCASSPAGQYGYTFGSGTRLTVV.

The chain has TRBV2 and TRBJ1-5; possibly TRBD1 for D (6 bases). The CDR3 covers 15 residues. CDR1 SNHLY and CDR2 FYNNEI come from the germline V gene. The ends were cut back, 4 bases at V and 1 base at J, with 11 bases in the middle. CDR3 nucleotide sequence: TGTGCCAGCAGTGGACCCGGGACAAGCAATCAGCCCCAGCATTTT. Encoded protein: CASSGPGTSNQPQHF. Using reference TRBV2 and TRBJ1-5 for the parts outside the CDR3, the full variable domain is EPEVTQTPSHQVTQMGQEVILRCVPISNHLYFYWYRQILGQKVEFLVSFYNNEISEKSEIFDDQFSVERPDGSNFTLKIRSTKLEDSAMYFCASSGPGTSNQPQHFGDGTRLSIL.

CDR3 residues: CASSISGTTSGANVLTF. CDR3 coding DNA: TGTGCCAGTAGTATCTCAGGGACCACCTCTGGGGCCAACGTCCTGACTTTC. The rearrangement links TRBV19 to TRBJ2-6, with D perhaps TRBD1 or TRBD2 (5 bases each). The CDR3 contains 17 residues. In germline, CDR1 is LNHDA, CDR2 SQIVND (reference sequence). Trimming shortened V by 3 bases and J by 0 bases, and 12 bases separated the two germline ends.

The sample holds one count of this clone. The chain is built from TRBV18 and TRBJ2-1; no firm D call. V was trimmed by 3 bases and J by 8 bases, leaving 5 bases between them. CDR3 size: 11 residues. Per germline, CDR1 KGHSH and CDR2 LQKENI. In DNA form, the CDR3 reads TGTGCCAGCTCACCGAATTATGAGCAGTTCTTC. Protein sequence: CASSPNYEQFF.

V usage is TRBV5-1 and J usage is TRBJ2-7; D may be TRBD2 (6 bases). The CDR3 is made up of 14 amino acids. From germline, CDR1 is SGHRS and CDR2 YFSETQ. Trimming shortened V by 4 bases and J by 2 bases, and 13 bases separated the two germline ends. The CDR3 DNA sequence: TGCGCCAGCAGCCCTGGACTACCCCCCTACGAGCAGTACTTC. This translates into CASSPGLPPYEQYF.

The chain recombines TRBV10-3 with TRBJ2-1; TRBD2 might be the D (6 bases). V shed 7 bases and J shed 7 bases, with 14 bases lying between them. In germline, CDR1 is ENHRY, CDR2 SYGVKD. The CDR3 is made up of 13 amino acids. CDR3: CAINTGAGNEQFF. The CDR3 coding sequence is TGTGCCATCAACACGGGAGCAGGTAATGAGCAGTTCTTC.

This chain joins TRBV5-1 and TRBJ2-3; TRBD2 matches at 7 bases. V shed 1 base and J 3 bases; nucleotides not matched to a gene: 2. The CDR3 length is 14 residues. Germline V gene lookup returns CDR1 SGHRS and CDR2 YFSETQ. CDR3 coding DNA: TGCGCCAGCAGCTTGTTGCGGGGGACAGATACGCAGTATTTT. Translated: CASSLLRGTDTQYF. The full variable domain, rest sourced from reference TRBV5-1 and TRBJ2-3, is KAGVTQTPRYLIKTRGQQVTLSCSPISGHRSVSWYQQTPGQGLQFLFEYFSETQRNKGNFPGRFSGRQFSNSRSEMNVSTLELGDSALYLCASSLLRGTDTQYFGPGTRLTVL.

The chain couples TRBV7-2 to TRBJ2-2; 14 bases are shared with TRBD2. Germline-derived CDR1 and CDR2 are SGHTA and FQGNSA. The CDR3 sequence is 16 residues long. V was pared by 5 bases and J by 5 bases, with 4 bases of the junction left unmatched. CDR3 nucleotide sequence: TGTGCCAGCAGCCTGGGACTAGCGGGAGTAACCGGGGAGCTGTTTTTT. Encoded protein: CASSLGLAGVTGELFF.

This clone was observed a handful of times. The chain employs TRBV7-7 and TRBJ2-2; TRBD2 agrees at 7 bases. The CDR3 totals 13 residues. Per the germline V gene, CDR1 is SSHAT and CDR2 is FNYEAQ (reference sequence). V trimming: 5 bases; J trimming: 10 bases; junction bases outside the gene matches: 7. The CDR3, as DNA: TGTGCCAGCAGCCAATGGGAGGGCGAGGAGCTGTTTTTT. This codes for CASSQWEGEELFF.

This rearrangement joins TRBV7-9 to TRBJ2-6, with D perhaps given as TRBD1 or TRBD2 (5 bases each). Trimming stripped 1 base from V and 0 bases from J, with 7 bases between. CDR3 length: 16 residues. Germline lookup yields CDR1 SEHNR and CDR2 FQNEAQ (reference sequence). The CDR3 protein is CASSLGGTSGANVLTF. As DNA, the CDR3 is TGTGCCAGCAGCTTAGGGGGGACCTCTGGGGCCAACGTCCTGACTTTC.

The genes are TRBV29-1 and TRBJ2-5, with TRBD2 matching 11 bases. With 3 bases clipped from V and 5 bases from J, the junction kept 17 bases outside the gene matches. CDR3 length: 18 amino acids. Germline lookup yields CDR1 SQVTM and CDR2 ANQGSEA. This CDR3 is CSVENPPYSGRDRETQYF. Written as DNA, the CDR3 is TGCAGCGTTGAGAATCCCCCCTATAGCGGGAGGGACCGGGAGACCCAGTACTTC.